This T cell receptor (beta chain) was identified during a study of T cell changes during pregnancy in multiple sclerosis. The data were produced by immunoSEQ multiplex PCR, yet TCRdb's version contains in-frame clones alone and is incomplete. This sample yields tens of thousands of clones, of which 75% to 95% are seen a single time; roughly 0.61% belongs to the top ten. The germline gives CDR1 SGHTA, CDR2 FQGTGA. V was pared by 2 bases and J by 6 bases, with 4 bases of the junction left unmatched. The CDR3 contains 16 residues. This chain joins TRBV7-3 and TRBJ2-2; 12 bases are shared with TRBD2. This clonotype was obtained from a female donor in good health, enrolled as a control in a pregnancy study. Sequencing was performed on CD4+ T cells from peripheral blood mononuclear cells, taken in the third trimester of pregnancy. As DNA, the CDR3 is TGTGCCAGCAGCTTAGGACTAGCGGGGAGAGCCGGGGAGCTGTTTTTT. Translated: CASSLGLAGRAGELFF.